This note documents a single T cell receptor beta chain sequence. The antigen remains unidentified. V lost 1 base to trimming and J lost 0 bases, with 10 bases between them. The germline gives CDR1 SGHTA, CDR2 FQGNSA. The CDR3 covers 16 residues. Extraction yielded at least 6 micrograms of total RNA per sample. The entry originates in a study of blood T cells in healthy people across ages. Study-wide points: Unsorted PBMCs prevented conclusive naive versus antigen-experienced comparison.

Through a sample-barcoded 5' primer and a J-beta primer mix, a second PCR was run for roughly 7 to 12 cycles. At least 2.5 million CDR3-containing paired-end reads were obtained per sample. TCRdb re-derived calls from the 5' RACE reads in MiXCR, one entry per CDR3 protein. This table holds approximately 760,000 distinct CDR3 sequences, 20% to 25% found once. The same data also went into a second study, on T cells of mothers and their children. That work adds: Three mothers and their six children, all healthy Caucasians, donated.

The clonotype originates from a boy aged 5-17 years in good health. V is TRBV7-2 and J is TRBJ2-1, with D perhaps TRBD1 (5 bases). Sequences were obtained from blood. CDR3 in amino acids: CASSLGQGNSYNEQFF. In DNA, the CDR3 is TGTGCCAGCAGCTTAGGGCAGGGAAACTCCTACAATGAGCAGTTCTTC.